Below are 26 T cell receptor beta chains sequenced from a single sample in a study of shared clonotypes between healthy human individuals. Naive CD8 isolation took CD45RO-negative cells positively selected for CCR7 and excluded terminally differentiated effector memory CD45RA+ cells. Sequencing was performed with immunoSEQ multiplex PCR; in TCRdb, only in-frame clones are kept and a portion is missing. Seen here are around 2.1 million clones, around 93% observed once, and the top ten hold approximately 1.7%. The sample consisted of naive CD8+ T cells from PBMCs. All receptors derive from a man aged 18-30 years in good health. Some clones in this sample may be carry-over from other donors' samples.

The chain has TRBV27 and TRBJ2-1, with 9 bases aligning to TRBD2. The CDR3 is 18 amino acids. The germline CDR1 and CDR2 sequences are MNHEY and SMNVEV (reference sequence). Unmatched junction bases numbered 19, after V lost 6 bases and J lost 7 bases. The CDR3 DNA is TGTGCCAGCAGCCTACTACTTGTGCGGGAGGGACTTGGAAATGAGCAGTTCTTC. As protein: CASSLLLVREGLGNEQFF.

The chain uses TRBV4-1 and TRBJ2-7; tentative D call: TRBD2 (6 bases). Trimming pared 4 bases from V and 2 bases from J, leaving 15 bases between. From germline, CDR1 is MGHRA and CDR2 YSYEKL. This CDR3 spans 15 amino acids. The CDR3 reads CASSLGPSGAYEQYF. CDR3 in DNA: TGCGCCAGCAGCCTTGGTCCCTCGGGAGCCTACGAGCAGTACTTC.

To note about this clone: The sample carries other DNA sequences with the same CDR3. J is TRBJ1-1 and V is TRBV18; 8 bases map to TRBD1. The V segment lost 3 bases and the J segment 4 bases; nucleotides outside the gene matches: 4. Germline V gene lookup returns CDR1 KGHSH and CDR2 LQKENI. The CDR3 sequence is 14 residues long. The CDR3 loop reads CASSPDRVGTEAFF. CDR3 coding DNA: TGTGCCAGCTCACCGGACAGGGTGGGCACTGAAGCTTTCTTT.

The gene calls are TRBV4-3 and TRBJ1-2, with D maybe TRBD1 (6 bases). CDR3 length: 16 amino acids. Germline-derived CDR1 and CDR2 are LGHNA and YSLEER. V was pared by 3 bases and J by 3 bases, with 17 bases between. The CDR3 region is CASSHHNGGLDYGYTF. In nucleotides, the CDR3 is TGCGCCAGCAGCCATCACAATGGGGGCCTTGACTATGGCTACACCTTC.

This clone was counted once. The chain has TRBV28 and TRBJ2-1; 12 nucleotides line up with TRBD2. The germline V gene has CDR1 MDHEN and CDR2 SYDVKM. The CDR3 is 17 amino acids. The ends lost 3 bases at V and 4 bases at J; junction bases unmatched: 7. The CDR3 bases are TGTGCCAGCAGTTTCCGGGACCTAGCGGGAGGGTACAATGAGCAGTTCTTC. Translating it yields CASSFRDLAGGYNEQFF.

The CDR3 coding sequence is TGTGCCAGCAGCTTGGCGAAGAAGGCTGAAGCTTTCTTT. Residues: CASSLAKKAEAFF. V is TRBV11-2 and J is TRBJ1-1; no definite D call. V lost 3 bases and J lost 6, with 11 bases in between. CDR1 and CDR2 from the germline V gene are SGHAT and FQNNGV. This CDR3 spans 13 amino acids.

This chain connects TRBV7-9 to TRBJ1-4; 12 nucleotides match TRBD1. Germline assignment: CDR1 SEHNR and CDR2 FQNEAQ (reference sequence). This CDR3 comprises 16 residues. With V trimmed by 0 bases and J by 14 bases, 10 bases remained unmatched. The CDR3 reads CASSLASGQGALMLFF. CDR3 sequence (DNA): TGTGCCAGCAGCTTAGCATCGGGACAGGGGGCTCTTATGCTGTTTTTT.

DNA for the CDR3: TGTGCCAGCAGTTTATATACGGTCCCCCGGGAGGGCTACACCTTC. Protein product: CASSLYTVPREGYTF. The rearrangement uses TRBV27 and TRBJ1-2, with no clear D. CDR1 is MNHEY, CDR2 SMNVEV, per germline (reference sequence). The ends were cut back, 1 base at V and 8 bases at J, with 17 bases in the middle. This CDR3 is 15 amino acids long.

The chain has TRBV4-3 and TRBJ1-2; no clear D gene. CDR1 is LGHNA, CDR2 YSLEER, per germline. The V and J ends lost 0 bases and 5 bases respectively, with 10 bases between them. The CDR3 length is 14 residues. The CDR3 reads CASSQDWSSYGYTF. For the CDR3, the DNA is TGCGCCAGCAGCCAAGATTGGAGTTCGTATGGCTACACCTTC.

The gene calls are TRBV13 and TRBJ2-5, with D unresolved. The length of the CDR3 is 13 residues. The V and J ends lost 1 base and 4 bases respectively, with 7 bases between them. Germline-derived CDR1 and CDR2 are PRHDT and FYEKMQ (reference sequence). CDR3 region: CASSLVVGETQYF. CDR3 nucleotide sequence: TGTGCCAGCAGCTTAGTCGTGGGAGAGACCCAGTACTTC.

The chain carries TRBV7-8 and TRBJ2-1; 7 bases map to TRBD2. The junction had 2 bases not matched to a gene; V was cut back by 0 bases and J by 3 bases. The germline gives CDR1 SGHVS, CDR2 FQNEAQ. This CDR3 has 15 residues. Here the CDR3 reads CASSLAGGLYNEQFF. The DNA of the CDR3 is TGTGCCAGCAGCTTAGCGGGAGGGCTCTACAATGAGCAGTTCTTC.

This clone has just one count. V usage is TRBV5-5 and J usage is TRBJ2-7, with D tentatively TRBD2 (5 bases). Germline V CDR1 and CDR2: SGHKS, YYEKEE (reference sequence). The CDR3 covers 15 residues. Trimming removed 2 bases at V and 4 bases at J, with 16 bases between. The CDR3 bases are TGTGCCAGCAGCTTCGGCGGGTTCCCCAATTACGAGCAGTACTTC. It codes for CASSFGGFPNYEQYF.

About this clone: This CDR3 is also generated by other DNA sequences in the sample. The CDR3 DNA follows: TGCGCCAGCAGCCAAGACAGGCGGCCAGATACGCAGTATTTT. Translated, it gives CASSQDRRPDTQYF. V usage is TRBV4-1 and J usage is TRBJ2-3; no reliable D call. The CDR3 extends over 14 amino acids. CDR1 and CDR2 (germline): MGHRA, YSYEKL. The V end was cut by 0 bases, the J end by 4 bases, with 8 bases between.

In regard to this clone: Other nucleotide sequences in the sample specify the same CDR3. The rearrangement joins TRBV29-1 to TRBJ2-7; D possibly corresponds to TRBD1 (6 bases). CDR3 length: 13 amino acids. V lost 4 bases and J 0 bases, leaving 10 bases between the germline ends. The germline CDR1 and CDR2 sequences are SQVTM and ANQGSEA. CDR3 amino acids: CSVVDRSSYEQYF. In nucleotides, the CDR3 is TGCAGCGTTGTCGACAGGAGCTCCTACGAGCAGTACTTC.

The chain joins TRBV14 to TRBJ2-2; D is uncertain. V shed 0 bases and J shed 3 bases, with 5 bases lying between them. The CDR3 contains 14 residues. The V gene's germline CDR1 is SGHDN and CDR2 FVKESK. CDR3 nucleotides: TGTGCCAGCAGCCAAGATCAAGACACCGGGGAGCTGTTTTTT. This encodes CASSQDQDTGELFF.

This clone was detected once. This rearrangement joins TRBV27 to TRBJ1-1; 8 bases align to TRBD1. With 1 base clipped from V and 6 bases from J, the junction kept 7 bases outside the gene matches. This CDR3 is 15 amino acids long. In germline, CDR1 is MNHEY, CDR2 SMNVEV (reference sequence). CDR3: CASSLYGTGVAEAFF. In DNA form, the CDR3 reads TGTGCCAGCAGTTTATACGGGACAGGTGTGGCTGAAGCTTTCTTT.

V and J are TRBV29-1 and TRBJ2-3, with TRBD2 matching over 9 bases. Looked up from germline, CDR1 is SQVTM and CDR2 is ANQGSEA. There are 12 residues in the CDR3. CDR3 in DNA: TGCAAGGCGGGAGGGTATACAGATACGCAGTATTTT. Encoded protein: CKAGGYTDTQYF.

The chain uses TRBV9 and TRBJ2-1; possibly TRBD2 for D (7 bases). The CDR3 contains 13 residues. V lost 1 base to trimming and J lost 14 bases, with 16 bases between them. CDR1 SGDLS and CDR2 YYNGEE come from the germline V gene. The chain's CDR3 is CASSVLKGGFKFF. The CDR3, as DNA: TGTGCCAGCAGCGTACTAAAGGGGGGGTTTAAGTTCTTC.

The CDR3 nucleotides read TGTGCCAGTAGTATGGGCAGCACCCAAGAGACCCAGTACTTC. Its translation: CASSMGSTQETQYF. The chain couples TRBV19 to TRBJ2-5, with D uncertain. The CDR3 is made up of 14 amino acids. The germline V gene encodes CDR1 LNHDA and CDR2 SQIVND (reference sequence). Trimming took off 3 bases at V and 1 base at J, with 9 bases between the two ends.

The chain joins TRBV9 to TRBJ2-7; D assignment may be TRBD1 or TRBD2 (7 bases each). The CDR3 covers 16 residues. Per germline, CDR1 SGDLS and CDR2 YYNGEE. V was clipped by 0 bases and J by 2 bases, with 15 bases between them. In DNA, the CDR3 is TGTGCCAGCAGCGTAGGGGAGGGGGCTATGGCCTACGAGCAGTACTTC. Protein: CASSVGEGAMAYEQYF. Full variable domain (outside the CDR3, taken from reference TRBV9 and TRBJ2-7): DSGVTQTPKHLITATGQRVTLRCSPRSGDLSVYWYQQSLDQGLQFLIQYYNGEERAKGNILERFSAQQFPDLHSELNLSSLELGDSALYFCASSVGEGAMAYEQYFGPGTRLTVT.

V usage is TRBV6-1 and J usage is TRBJ2-2; a weak D match, TRBD2 (5 bases). The CDR3 has 16 residues. V lost 4 bases to trimming and J lost 3 bases, with 15 bases between them. CDR1 is MNHNS and CDR2 is SASEGT in the germline V gene. The CDR3: CASSGLRARDTGELFF. As DNA, the CDR3 is TGTGCCAGCAGTGGACTAAGGGCGAGGGACACCGGGGAGCTGTTTTTT.

This CDR3 is CASSQILAGGSYEQYF. CDR3 nucleotides: TGTGCCAGCAGTCAAATACTAGCGGGGGGTTCCTACGAGCAGTACTTC. The chain links TRBV27 to TRBJ2-7, with 12 bases aligning to TRBD2. This CDR3 has 16 residues. V lost 5 bases, J lost 1 base, and 6 bases stayed unmatched. Germline V gene lookup returns CDR1 MNHEY and CDR2 SMNVEV (reference sequence).

A note on this clone: Other DNA sequences in the same sample also yield this CDR3. The chain has TRBV7-9 and TRBJ2-1, with TRBD2 as a possible D gene (6 bases). Germline assignment: CDR1 SEHNR and CDR2 FQNEAQ (reference sequence). CDR3 length: 14 residues. V was trimmed by 3 bases and J by 2 bases, leaving 8 bases between them. DNA for the CDR3: TGTGCCAGCAGCTTTGGCGGGACCTACAATGAGCAGTTCTTC. This codes for CASSFGGTYNEQFF. Together with reference TRBV7-9 and TRBJ2-1, the CDR3 gives the full variable domain: DTGVSQNPRHKITKRGQNVTFRCDPISEHNRLYWYRQTLGQGPEFLTYFQNEAQLEKSRLLSDRFSAERPKGSFSTLEIQRTEQGDSAMYLCASSFGGTYNEQFFGPGTRLTVL.

The chain is built from TRBV4-2 and TRBJ1-1; possibly TRBD1 for D (6 bases). Germline V CDR1 and CDR2: LGHNA, YNFKEQ. The length of the CDR3 is 13 residues. V dropped 4 bases and J dropped 4 bases, with 10 bases sitting between them. The CDR3 DNA reads as TGTGCCAGCAGCCCAGGGGTTGGCACTGAAGCTTTCTTT. Protein sequence: CASSPGVGTEAFF.

This rearrangement joins TRBV27 to TRBJ1-4; TRBD1 matches 9 bases. The CDR3 has 15 amino acids. CDR1 and CDR2 (germline): MNHEY, SMNVEV (reference sequence). With 7 bases clipped from V and 7 bases from J, the junction kept 10 bases outside the gene matches. CDR3 sequence reads: CASKNAGTGREKLFF. The CDR3 DNA reads TGTGCCAGCAAAAACGCCGGGACAGGGCGTGAAAAACTGTTTTTT.

This clone was picked up one time. The junction and the germline gene differ at one end; a read error may be behind it. The V call is TRBV29-1, the J call TRBJ2-5; D is perhaps TRBD1 (6 bases). CDR1 SQVTM and CDR2 ANQGSEA come from the germline V gene. This CDR3 region has 13 residues. CDR3 DNA sequence: TGCAGCGTCGAAGGGACATCCAAAGAGACCCAGTACTTC. Its protein is CSVEGTSKETQYF. The full variable domain, completed using reference TRBV29-1 and TRBJ2-5, is SAVISQKPSRDICQRGTSLTIQCQVDSQVTMMFWYRQQPGQSLTLIATANQGSEATYESGFVIDKFPISRPNLTFSTLTVSNMSPEDSSIYLCSVEGTSKETQYFGPGTRLLVL.